Following are 26 T cell receptor beta chains from one sample sequenced in a study of tumor-infiltrating lymphocytes in primary liver carcinoma. They got blood RNA out of unsorted whole blood and also pulled out germline DNA. Starting from 400 to 500 ng of total RNA, TCR beta cDNA was produced with a primer in the constant region. Sequencing libraries for TCR beta derived from three nested multiplex PCR rounds that used slightly modified ARM-PCR. The study ran its first two PCR rounds for approximately 10 cycles each, using TRBV1-TRBV30 forward primers and a C-beta reverse primer. TCRdb used MiXCR to reprocess the multiplex PCR reads, holding one entry per CDR3 protein. The table has roughly 330,000 distinct CDR3 sequences, 65% seen once. The sample taken for sequencing was peripheral blood. Receptor source: a man aged 35-49 years with primary liver carcinoma and hepatitis B virus infection.

A word on this clonotype: A much more abundant neighbour one base away suggests this may be a read error. V is TRBV12-3 or TRBV12-4 and J is TRBJ2-7, with D perhaps TRBD2 (5 bases). This CDR3 is 13 amino acids long. Trimming left V 5 bases short and J 5 bases short, with 13 bases between. CDR3 sequence: CASSVTRFNEQYF. The CDR3 bases are TGTGCCAGCAGTGTTACTAGATTCAACGAGCAGTACTTC.

The V call is TRBV28, the J call TRBJ2-2, with no clear D. Germline V gene sequence: CDR1 MDHEN, CDR2 SYDVKM. This CDR3 comprises 13 residues. Trimming pared 5 bases from V and 0 bases from J, leaving 4 bases between. CDR3 sequence reads: CASSHSNTGELFF. Here the CDR3 DNA reads TGTGCCAGCAGTCATTCGAACACCGGGGAGCTGTTTTTT.

As to this clonotype: A much larger clone lies one base from this, so it may be a read error. CDR3 sequence reads: CASGRQGLVQGTDTQYF. DNA of the CDR3: TGTGCCAGCGGGCGGCAGGGCCTCGTTCAGGGCACAGATACGCAGTATTTT. The genes are TRBV6-5 and TRBJ2-3, with D tentatively TRBD1 (5 bases). CDR3 length: 17 residues. V gave up 8 bases and J gave up 1 base, with 22 bases separating them. Germline CDR1 MNHEY, CDR2 SVGAGI.

About this clonotype: As the CDR3 is not closed by the conserved phenylalanine or tryptophan, this likely results from a read error. The chain combines TRBV6-5 with TRBJ2-7; possible D gene TRBD1, 6 bases. The CDR3 covers 13 residues. V was shortened by 5 bases and J by 7 bases, with 15 bases between the two germline ends. CDR1 and CDR2 (germline): MNHEY, SVGAGI. CDR3 loop: CASSIQIQGEQYS. The CDR3 nucleotides are TGTGCCAGCAGTATCCAAATACAGGGAGAGCAGTACTCC.

The chain links TRBV6-2 or TRBV6-3 to TRBJ1-1; 10 bases are shared with TRBD1. The V and J ends lost 7 bases and 1 base, in that order; junction bases with no gene match: 12. The germline CDR1 and CDR2 sequences are MNHEY and SVGEGT. The CDR3 loop spans 17 amino acids. The CDR3: CASKPPGQGTKNTEAFF. For the CDR3, the DNA is TGTGCCAGCAAACCGCCGGGACAGGGGACTAAGAACACTGAAGCTTTCTTT.

The chain couples TRBV5-6 to TRBJ1-1, with no clear D. From germline, CDR1 is SGHDT and CDR2 YYEEEE. The CDR3 totals 12 residues. With 7 bases removed from V and 3 bases from J, the gap between germline ends came to 10 bases. The CDR3 DNA is TGTGCCAGCGGCTCCCTTTACACTGAAGCTTTCTTT. Encoded protein: CASGSLYTEAFF.

This clonotype was seen only once. Sequence at one end of the junction differs from germline and may be a read error. This chain uses TRBV5-4 with TRBJ2-1; possibly TRBD1 for D (6 bases). Germline-derived CDR1 and CDR2 are SGHNT and YYREEE (reference sequence). The CDR3 is 17 amino acids. CDR3 bases: TGTGCAAGCAGCCCGTCTTTAGGGGGAGCTCTACGCAATGAGCAGTTCTTC. It specifies CASSPSLGGALRNEQFF.

Concerning this clonotype itself: A much larger clone is a single base away; this may be a read error. The chain employs TRBV10-3 and TRBJ2-1; D unclear. V lost 7 bases and J 4 bases, leaving 5 bases between the germline ends. The CDR3 covers 11 residues. CDR1 and CDR2 (germline): ENHRY, SYGVKD. As DNA, the CDR3 is TGTGCCATCATTTCTTACAATGAGCAGTTCTTC. The encoded protein is CAIISYNEQFF.

A word on this clonotype: This likely comes from a read error, as the CDR3 has no conserved phenylalanine or tryptophan at its end. This chain connects TRBV5-6 to TRBJ1-6, with D uncertain. The V end lost 0 bases, the J end lost 7 bases, and 11 bases lay between the germline ends. Germline values: CDR1 SGHDT, CDR2 YYEEEE. This CDR3 region has 15 residues. CDR3 loop: CASSLVGQRNSPLHL. The CDR3 DNA reads TGTGCCAGCAGCTTGGTTGGGCAACGCAATTCACCCCTCCACTTA.

Comments on this clonotype: This could be a read error, since a much larger clone is one nucleotide away. CDR3 nucleotides: TGCGCCAGCAGTGAGACCTCGGGCTTGGAAGAGACCCAGTGCTTC. Translating gives CASSETSGLEETQCF. The rearrangement uses TRBV10-2 and TRBJ2-5; D not resolved. The CDR3 consists of 15 residues. Germline assignment: CDR1 WSHSY and CDR2 SAAADI.

The V and J genes are TRBV12-3 or TRBV12-4 and TRBJ2-7, with 10 bases lining up with TRBD1. The CDR3 extends over 14 amino acids. CDR3 region: CASCKGQGPVEQYF. CDR3 sequence (DNA): TGTGCGAGCTGTAAGGGACAGGGGCCCGTCGAGCAGTACTTC.

The chain is built from TRBV21-1 and TRBJ2-7; the D call of TRBD1 is as the table states it, not checked on the DNA. TRBV21-1 has pseudogene status. The CDR3 length is 14 residues. The CDR3 DNA reads as TGTGCCAGCAGCAAAGAGGGGGGGGCATACGAGCAGTACTTC. Protein sequence: CASSKEGGAYEQYF.

Remarks on this clonotype: The CDR3 end shows no conserved phenylalanine or tryptophan, and so a read error is likely. This chain uses TRBV11-2 with TRBJ2-6; D remains unclear. The V gene's germline CDR1 is SGHAT and CDR2 FQNNGV. The CDR3 is 15 amino acids. CDR3 in DNA: TGTGCCAGGAGCTTAGACTGTTCTGGGGCCAACGTCCTGACTATC. Translating it yields CARSLDCSGANVLTI.

This clonotype has a count of ten or more. The chain links TRBV29-1 to TRBJ2-2; D not resolved. Germline lookup yields CDR1 SQVTM and CDR2 ANQGSEA. Deletions cut 4 bases from V and 3 bases from J, with 6 bases between. The CDR3 sequence is 12 residues long. CDR3 DNA sequence: TGCAGCGTTGCCGGGTACACCGGGGAGCTGTTTTTT. The encoded protein is CSVAGYTGELFF.

This clonotype came up many times. V and J are TRBV11-2 and TRBJ1-5; D ambiguous. The CDR3 is made up of 15 amino acids. V was trimmed by 3 bases and J by 0 bases, leaving 9 bases between them. Germline V gene data show CDR1 as SGHAT and CDR2 as FQNNGV. The CDR3 reads CASSFGEDSNQPQHF. The CDR3 bases are TGTGCCAGCAGCTTCGGGGAGGATAGCAATCAGCCCCAGCATTTT.

Concerning this clonotype itself: Since a much larger clone is just one base distant, this may be a read error. The V and J genes are TRBV6-5 and TRBJ2-3; D is unresolved. The CDR3 covers 11 residues. CDR1 and CDR2 from the germline V gene are MNHEY and SVGAGI. CDR3 bases: TGTGCCAGCAGTCCTATAGATACGCACTATTTT. This encodes CASSPIDTHYF.

The chain combines TRBV28 with TRBJ1-1; a weak D match, TRBD1 (6 bases). Germline lookup yields CDR1 MDHEN and CDR2 SYDVKM. The CDR3 has 15 amino acids. V shed 6 bases and J shed 4 bases, with 18 bases lying between them. The CDR3 reads CASSQGGGSVTEAFF. CDR3 DNA sequence: TGTGCCAGCAGCCAAGGAGGGGGGAGTGTCACTGAAGCTTTCTTT.

Only a few counts were recorded for this clonotype. V and J are TRBV4-1 and TRBJ2-1, with D perhaps matching TRBD2 (6 bases). Germline V CDR1 and CDR2: MGHRA, YSYEKL. The CDR3 is 14 amino acids. Trimming took 4 bases from V and 12 from J, leaving 19 bases between them. The CDR3 sequence: CASSPGTIGGRQFF. CDR3 nucleotides: TGCGCCAGCAGCCCTGGGACCATCGGGGGTCGGCAGTTCTTC.

This clonotype has a handful of counts. The rearrangement links TRBV5-5 to TRBJ1-6; D is unresolved. V lost 0 bases and J 3 bases, leaving 7 bases between the germline ends. The germline V gene encodes CDR1 SGHKS and CDR2 YYEKEE (reference sequence). This CDR3 spans 15 amino acids. The CDR3 bases are TGTGCCAGCAGCTTGGAGCAGGTCTATAATTCACCCCTCCACTTT. It codes for CASSLEQVYNSPLHF.

The chain uses TRBV11-1 and TRBJ1-6; 8 positions match TRBD1. V lost 9 bases to trimming and J lost 6 bases; unmatched junction nucleotides: 7. Germline V gives CDR1 SGHAT, CDR2 FQDESV (reference sequence). This CDR3 is built from 14 residues. The CDR3 sequence is CASSRTGINSPLHF. The CDR3 DNA is TGTGCCAGTAGCCGGACAGGGATTAATTCACCCCTCCACTTT.

The chain carries TRBV10-2 and TRBJ2-7; D unclear. V lost 10 bases and J 5 bases, leaving 15 bases between the germline ends. The CDR3 runs to 12 residues. In germline, CDR1 is WSHSY, CDR2 SAAADI. For the CDR3, the DNA is TGCGCCATCGGGCACTATCATGACGAGCAGTACTTC. Its protein is CAIGHYHDEQYF.

A few counts support this clonotype. This sequence joins TRBV5-5 and TRBJ2-7; maybe TRBD1 (6 bases). The V gene's germline CDR1 is SGHKS and CDR2 YYEKEE (reference sequence). Trimming removed 2 bases from V and 5 bases from J, with 11 bases in between. The CDR3 loop spans 13 amino acids. The CDR3 nucleotides read TGTGCCAGCAGCTTTTCAGGGGCTAACGAGCAGTACTTC. Translated: CASSFSGANEQYF.

This clonotype showed up just once. This may arise from a read error, as a much more abundant clone is one base away. The chain combines TRBV6-5 with TRBJ1-1, with a possible D match to TRBD1 (5 bases). Germline CDR1 reads MNHEY; CDR2 reads SVGAGI. With 10 bases removed from V and 3 bases from J, the gap between germline ends came to 15 bases. The CDR3 has 13 amino acids. For the CDR3, the DNA is TGTGCCAACAGGCGTGGGTTCGACACTGAAGCTTTCTTT. Protein product: CANRRGFDTEAFF.

The V gene is TRBV30, the J gene TRBJ1-5; D remains ambiguous. Trimming took 3 bases from V and 2 from J, leaving 11 bases between them. CDR1 and CDR2 (germline): GTSNPN, SVGIG (reference sequence). The length of the CDR3 is 14 residues. The CDR3 here is CAWSSGRGNQPQHF. The CDR3 nucleotides read TGTGCCTGGAGCTCGGGGAGGGGCAATCAGCCCCAGCATTTT.

To note about this clonotype: Since no conserved phenylalanine or tryptophan closes the CDR3, a read error is the likely cause. The chain is built from TRBV5-1 and TRBJ1-1; D gene ambiguous. Looked up from germline, CDR1 is SGHRS and CDR2 is YFSETQ. The length of the CDR3 is 14 residues. The V and J ends lost 4 bases and 5 bases respectively, with 15 bases between them. In DNA form, the CDR3 reads TGCGCCAGCAGCCTGGTAAGCGAGGGTACTGAAGCTTTCTCT. As protein: CASSLVSEGTEAFS.

A remark on this clonotype: The junction departs from germline at one end; a sequencing error may be responsible. The chain joins TRBV4-2 to TRBJ1-1, with TRBD1 as a possible D gene (6 bases). Germline assignment: CDR1 LGHNA and CDR2 YNFKEQ. The CDR3 runs to 17 residues. DNA of the CDR3: TGTGCCAGCAACCAAGATTTAACCGCAGGGGTGGGCACTGAAGCTTTCTTT. Translated, it gives CASNQDLTAGVGTEAFF.